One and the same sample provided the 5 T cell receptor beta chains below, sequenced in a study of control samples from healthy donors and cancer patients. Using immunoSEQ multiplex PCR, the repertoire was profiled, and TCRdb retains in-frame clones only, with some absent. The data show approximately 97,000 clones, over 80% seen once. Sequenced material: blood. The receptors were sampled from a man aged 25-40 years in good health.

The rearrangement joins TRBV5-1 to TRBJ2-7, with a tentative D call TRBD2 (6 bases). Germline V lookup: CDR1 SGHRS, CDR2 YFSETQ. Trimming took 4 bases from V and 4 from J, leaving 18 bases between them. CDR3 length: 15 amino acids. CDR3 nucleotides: TGCGCCAGCAGCCTGCAAGGAGGGGACCCGTACGAGCAGTACTTC. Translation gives CASSLQGGDPYEQYF.

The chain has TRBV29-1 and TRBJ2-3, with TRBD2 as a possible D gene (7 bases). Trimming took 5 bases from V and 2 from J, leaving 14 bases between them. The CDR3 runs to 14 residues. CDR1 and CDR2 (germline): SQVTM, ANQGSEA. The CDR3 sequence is CSVYGGLHTDTQYF. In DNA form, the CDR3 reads TGCAGCGTTTACGGGGGGCTCCACACAGATACGCAGTATTTT.

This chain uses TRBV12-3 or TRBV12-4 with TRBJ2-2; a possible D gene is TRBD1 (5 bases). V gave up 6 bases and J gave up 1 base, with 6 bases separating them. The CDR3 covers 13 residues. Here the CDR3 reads CASRTVNTGELFF. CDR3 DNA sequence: TGTGCCAGCAGGACAGTGAACACCGGGGAGCTGTTTTTT.

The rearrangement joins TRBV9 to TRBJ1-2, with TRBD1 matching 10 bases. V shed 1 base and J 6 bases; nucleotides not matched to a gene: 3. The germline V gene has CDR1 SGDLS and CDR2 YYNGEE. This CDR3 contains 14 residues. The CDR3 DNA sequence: TGTGCCAGCAGCGTAACCGGGACAGGGGATGGCTACACCTTC. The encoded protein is CASSVTGTGDGYTF.

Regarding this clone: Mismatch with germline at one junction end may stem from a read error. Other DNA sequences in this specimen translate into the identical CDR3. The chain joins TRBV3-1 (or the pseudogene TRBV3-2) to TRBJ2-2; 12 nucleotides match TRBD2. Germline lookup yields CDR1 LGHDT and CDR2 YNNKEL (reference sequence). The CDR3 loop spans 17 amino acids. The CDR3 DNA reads TGTGCTAGCAGCCGCCTCGGACTAGCGGGGAGCACCGGGGAGCTGTTTTTT. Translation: CASSRLGLAGSTGELFF.